The source of this T cell receptor beta chain is a study of PD-1 blockade in classical Hodgkin lymphoma (dated by TCRdb to the early 2020s). About the full investigation: Nivolumab dosing was 3 mg/kg intravenously every 2 weeks, continuing until either disease progression or unacceptable toxicity. A peripheral blood immune signature of response to PD-1 blockade in classical Hodgkin lymphoma was defined using TCR beta sequencing and CyTOF.

CDR1 and CDR2 are drawn from the germline V gene (reference sequence): MNHEY, SMNVEV. Ends trimmed: V by 1 base, J by 3 bases; bases unmatched to a gene: 6. The CDR3, from cysteine to phenylalanine, totals 17 residues. Only the CDR3 region is kept as DNA, spanning 51 bases read in frame from base 1. About this clone: No cognate antigen has been identified for it. No base-level quality is on record; no much larger clone is a single base apart.

The Qiagen DNeasy kit was used to extract genomic DNA from unsorted PBMCs and from the negatively selected CD4+ and CD8+ fractions. TCR beta CDR3 regions were subjected to amplification by immunoSEQ multiplex PCR with primers that anneal to V and J segments. A synthetic immune receptor repertoire was used to minimize amplification bias, and any residual bias was removed computationally once sequencing was done. The original pipeline was this. Repertoire diversity was quantified as the Shannon entropy index using custom Python scripts. Unsorted, CD4+ and CD8+ repertoires were analyzed separately, except in combined analyses where CD4+ and CD8+ sequences were merged in silico. A clone was considered expanded if an increase in frequency of at least 2-fold after treatment relative to C1D1 was found, and a pseudocount of 0.5 was applied to clones undetected at baseline. Clones with 0 or 1 copy at C1D1 were defined as singleton clones, while clones with 2 or more copies were defined as non-singleton clones. By matching protein sequences in sorted samples from the same patient, clones expanded in unsorted samples were annotated as CD4+, CD8+ or unknown. Wilcoxon tests on paired samples were used to test changes in diversity from C1D1 to C4D1. Imported from immuneACCESS, the table was reduced by TCRdb to in-frame sequences with V and J called. These copies leave out some clones; in studies compared against another copy, an unresolved V gene accounts for under half, and the cause of the remainder is not known. That table gives V, J and clone size, and the DNA gave D and trimming. In this sample the table shows 25,000 to 30,000 clones, roughly 70% of which occur a single time. Roughly 15% of the sample comes from the top ten.

The sample's time point label is to be understood as: cycle 2 day 1 (C2D1) of nivolumab. Every trial patient had relapsed after autologous stem cell transplantation, and cohorts A, B and C differed in prior brentuximab vedotin exposure. A total of 50 to 70 patients with relapsed/refractory classical Hodgkin lymphoma made up the trial cohort, and each patient's best overall response was complete response, partial response or progressive disease. Single-agent nivolumab was administered to trial patients in the multi-cohort phase II CheckMate 205 trial. An independent review committee assessed best overall response using the 2007 International Working Group response criteria. PBMCs from the trial were collected at three points: immediately before nivolumab initiation (C1D1), and during therapy at cycle 2 day 1 and cycle 4 day 1. Peripheral blood was collected in 8 mL Vacutainer Cell Preparation Tubes, from which PBMCs were isolated by centrifugation and then cryopreserved.

The study at large found these results: Baseline TCR diversity was reported to be lower in newly diagnosed patients than in healthy donors and to be lower still in relapsed/refractory patients. Patients starting nivolumab less than 1 year after ASCT had lower diversity and were excluded from later analyses to avoid confounding by immune reconstitution. The study covered only a single clinical trial cohort, and the causes of the repertoire differences, possibly disease activity or prior therapy, were still not defined. A significant rise by C4D1 was seen in CD4+ but not CD8+ TCR diversity (p=0.0027 vs p=0.16), with the rise being most apparent in complete responders (p=0.02). Trial patients achieving complete response had baseline diversity similar to newly diagnosed patients, whereas partial responders and progressors had significantly lower diversity.

The rearrangement combines TRBV27 with TRBJ2-3; a stretch of 11 junction bases matches TRBD2. This TCR was recovered from a human donor with classical Hodgkin lymphoma. The starting material was peripheral blood mononuclear cells (PBMCs), obtained before the second cycle of nivolumab. CDR3 protein: CASSLFITSGGTDTQYF. The nucleotides are TGTGCCAGCAGTTTATTCATAACTAGCGGGGGAACAGATACGCAGTATTTT.